This is a list of T cell receptor beta chains from one sample in a study of graft-versus-host responses after intestinal transplantation. The assay was immunoSEQ multiplex PCR, and TCRdb's table has in-frame clones only and misses some. The data show tens of thousands of clones, around 86% seen once. The antigens of these receptors remain unknown. The material sequenced was unstimulated CD8+ T cells sorted from spleen or lymph node cells, taken before intestinal transplant. The receptor source for this set is a human donor who received an intestinal transplant. The CDR3 runs from the conserved cysteine through the conserved F or W. D genes are given only for firm matches. The size of a clone is reported for some rows only, either as once, few or many, or as a class for expanded clones.

d_call,clone_size,j_call,v_call,cdr3_aa,cdr3_nt
TRBD1,NA,TRBJ2-7,TRBV19,CASSITGDEQYF,TGTGCCAGTAGTATAACAGGGGACGAGCAGTACTTC
NA,NA,TRBJ2-5,TRBV6-1,CASSEKRTGGKTQYF,TGTGCCAGCAGTGAAAAAAGGACAGGAGGGAAGACCCAGTACTTC
TRBD1,NA,TRBJ1-5,TRBV7-8,CASSLEAGGVGQPQHF,TGTGCCAGCAGCTTAGAAGCAGGGGGCGTCGGTCAGCCCCAGCATTTT
NA,NA,TRBJ1-2,TRBV9,CASSGFYGYTF,TGTGCCAGCAGCGGATTCTATGGCTACACCTTC
NA,NA,TRBJ1-1,TRBV9,CASSVVEVLNTEAFF,TGTGCCAGCAGCGTAGTAGAGGTTCTAAACACTGAAGCTTTCTTT
NA,NA,TRBJ2-7,TRBV27,CASSPLYEQYF,TGTGCCAGCAGTCCCCTCTACGAGCAGTACTTC
TRBD2,NA,TRBJ2-7,TRBV28,CAGSWSGSTYEQYF,TGTGCCGGCAGTTGGAGCGGGAGTACCTACGAGCAGTACTTC
NA,NA,TRBJ2-1,TRBV11-2,CASSLGTHYNEQFF,TGTGCCAGCAGCTTAGGGACCCACTACAATGAGCAGTTCTTC
TRBD2,NA,TRBJ2-2,TRBV5-1,CAGSLLTSGGTTTPGELFF,TGCGCCGGCAGCCTCTTAACTAGCGGGGGAACTACTACCCCAGGGGAGCTGTTTTTT
TRBD2,NA,TRBJ2-4,TRBV5-5,CASAFLPGLAGDWLNIQYF,TGTGCCAGCGCATTCCTGCCGGGACTAGCGGGGGATTGGCTTAACATTCAGTACTTC
NA,NA,TRBJ1-6,TRBV25-1,CASSWGGDYNSPLHF,TGTGCCAGCTCTTGGGGCGGGGACTATAATTCACCCCTCCACTTT
NA,NA,TRBJ1-1,TRBV4-1,CASSRTQGFISRGTEAFF,TGCGCCAGCAGCCGAACTCAGGGCTTTATTAGCCGAGGCACTGAAGCTTTCTTT
TRBD2,NA,TRBJ2-5,TRBV2,CASSDEIAGARATQYF,TGTGCCAGCAGTGACGAAATAGCGGGGGCAAGGGCGACCCAGTACTTC
NA,NA,TRBJ1-5,TRBV28,CASRRRVQINQPQHF,TGTGCCAGCAGACGAAGGGTACAAATCAATCAGCCCCAGCATTTT
NA,NA,TRBJ1-2,TRBV11-2,CASSLGTYYGYTF,TGTGCCAGCAGCTTAGGGACATACTATGGCTACACCTTC
NA,once,TRBJ1-1,TRBV29-1,CSVEDAPLDKAFF,TGCAGCGTTGAAGATGCCCCACTAGATAAAGCTTTCTTT
NA,NA,TRBJ2-1,TRBV9,CASSVGWRDNQFF,TGTGCCAGCAGCGTAGGGTGGAGAGACAATCAGTTCTTC
NA,NA,TRBJ2-3,TRBV4-1,CASSQERTGRADTQYF,TGCGCCAGCAGCCAAGAGAGGACGGGAAGGGCAGATACGCAGTATTTT
NA,NA,TRBJ2-3,TRBV10-2,CASGGLSTDTQYF,TGCGCATCGGGGGGCTTGAGCACAGATACGCAGTATTTT
NA,NA,TRBJ2-3,TRBV7-2,CASSLAPTLSPTDTQYF,TGTGCCAGCAGCTTAGCGCCGACACTCTCACCCACAGATACGCAGTATTTT